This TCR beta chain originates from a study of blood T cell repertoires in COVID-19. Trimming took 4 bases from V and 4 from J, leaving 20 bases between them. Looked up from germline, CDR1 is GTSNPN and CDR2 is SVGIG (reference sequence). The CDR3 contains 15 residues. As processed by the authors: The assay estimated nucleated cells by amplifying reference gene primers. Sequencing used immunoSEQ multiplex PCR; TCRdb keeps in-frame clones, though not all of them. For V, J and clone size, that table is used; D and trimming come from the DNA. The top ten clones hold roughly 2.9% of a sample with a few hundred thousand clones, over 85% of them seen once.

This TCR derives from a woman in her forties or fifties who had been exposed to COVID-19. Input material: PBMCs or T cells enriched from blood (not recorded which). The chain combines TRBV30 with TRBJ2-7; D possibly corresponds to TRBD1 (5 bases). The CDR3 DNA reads TGTGCCTGGAACGCCAAGACAGCGCAAGGGTACGAGCAGTACTTC. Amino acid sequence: CAWNAKTAQGYEQYF.